What follows is one TCR beta chain and its context. The sample belongs to a study of cytomegalovirus exposure and HLA in healthy donors. The primer mix had 60 Vbeta and 13 Jbeta primers. Sequencing was performed with immunoSEQ multiplex PCR; in TCRdb, only in-frame clones are kept and a portion is missing. Of 200,000 or so clones in the sample, 70% to 85% were seen once. The sequence derives from a boy between 2 and 10 years old in good health and CMV-seronegative. Sequenced: PBMCs.

The chain's CDR3 is CASSGNRGLGNEQFF. CDR3 DNA sequence: TGTGCCAGCAGTGGGAACAGGGGGCTGGGGAATGAGCAGTTCTTC. The chain uses TRBV6-5 and TRBJ2-1, with 9 bases aligning to TRBD1. The CDR3 totals 15 residues. V dropped 5 bases and J dropped 7; count of bases not matched to a gene: 9. In germline, CDR1 is MNHEY, CDR2 SVGAGI.